This T cell receptor beta chain is drawn from a study of OX40 agonist ivuxolimab in advanced cancers. Assay used: immunoSEQ multiplex PCR; TCRdb lists only in-frame clones, some missing. The data show about 83,000 clones, about 81% seen once. The germline V gene has CDR1 MNHEY and CDR2 SVGAGI. Trimming shortened V by 4 bases and J by 3 bases, and 10 bases separated the two germline ends. The CDR3 length is 13 residues. The source of this sequence is an adult with an advanced solid tumor such as melanoma, head and neck, liver or kidney cancer. The rearrangement uses TRBV6-5 and TRBJ2-7; D is tentatively TRBD1 or TRBD2 (5 bases each). The sample here was CD4+ or CD8+ T cells sorted from blood, taken in a trial of the OX40 agonist ivuxolimab. This CDR3 reads CASSLGVGYEQYF. The CDR3 DNA follows: TGTGCCAGCAGTTTGGGGGTGGGCTACGAGCAGTACTTC.